This T cell receptor (beta chain) was sequenced in a study of neurological immune-mediated disorders. This clonotype occurred many times. Time point: longitudinal time-point 1 (baseline). TCRdb re-called the 5' RACE reads with MiXCR, one entry per CDR3 protein. The table has more than 70,000 distinct CDR3 sequences, roughly a tenth seen once. The sequencing input was PBMCs. The clonotype was recovered from a man younger than 45 in good health.

Written as DNA, the CDR3 is TGTGCCAGCAGCCCCGTTACTAGCGGCCTCTACAATGAGCAGTTCTTC. Protein: CASSPVTSGLYNEQFF. The chain couples TRBV12-3 or TRBV12-4 to TRBJ2-1, with 8 bases matching TRBD2. Trimming at V came to 6 bases and at J to 3 bases, leaving 10 bases not matched to a gene. The CDR3 totals 16 residues.